The 19 T cell receptor beta chains in this list originate from one sample, sequenced in a study of tumor-infiltrating lymphocytes in primary liver carcinoma. The authors made TCR beta cDNA from roughly 480 ng total RNA with a constant-region primer. A slightly modified ARM-PCR protocol with three nested multiplex PCR rounds produced these TCR beta libraries. Primers for the first two PCR rounds were TRBV1-TRBV30 forward primers and a C-beta reverse primer (10 cycles per round). Each CDR3 protein gets one entry after TCRdb re-called the multiplex PCR reads with MiXCR. This table has 90,000 to 100,000 distinct CDR3 sequences, roughly 69% appearing once. The tissue used was unsorted bulk material of about 19-31 mg. RNA and DNA were co-extracted from it with the AllPrep DNA/RNA mini kit. The sequenced material came from liver tumor tissue from sampling region 5. Subset indicated: tumor region T5, tumor centre. The source of these receptors is a woman aged 60-75 years with primary liver carcinoma and hepatitis B virus infection.

This clonotype was seen a few times. Since a much larger clone is just one base distant, this may be a read error. V is TRBV6-1 and J is TRBJ1-6; the D is unclear. The CDR3 has 14 residues. Germline V lookup: CDR1 MNHNS, CDR2 SASEGT. The CDR3: CASSATLPNSPFHF. The CDR3 nucleotides read TGTGCCAGCAGTGCGACTCTTCCGAATTCACCCTTCCACTTT.

This clonotype was seen more than once but under ten times. V and J are TRBV28 and TRBJ2-6; TRBD1 aligns across 8 bases. Germline V gene sequence: CDR1 MDHEN, CDR2 SYDVKM. V shed 2 bases and J 3 bases; nucleotides not matched to a gene: 9. There are 18 residues in the CDR3. The CDR3 DNA reads as TGTGCCAGCAGTTTAACACAGGGGGTCCTAATTGGGGCCAACGTCCTGACTTTC. Translated: CASSLTQGVLIGANVLTF.

V and J are TRBV30 and TRBJ1-4; D might be TRBD1 (5 bases). CDR1 and CDR2 (germline): GTSNPN, SVGIG (reference sequence). V was cut by 2 bases and J by 7 bases, with 17 bases left in between. This CDR3 has 15 residues. The DNA of the CDR3 is TGTGCCTGGAGTAGATGGGACGGGGAATCTGAAAAACTGTTTTTT. Translation: CAWSRWDGESEKLFF.

Remarks on this clonotype: One end of the junction is discordant with germline, which a read error may explain. The chain joins TRBV11-2 to TRBJ2-7; possible D gene TRBD2, 6 bases. The CDR3 runs 13 residues. CDR1 is SGHAT, CDR2 FQNNGV, per germline. CDR3 region: CDSSLDWRDEQYF. The CDR3 DNA reads TGTGACAGCAGCTTAGATTGGAGGGACGAGCAATACTTC.

The chain employs TRBV4-2 and TRBJ2-5; 8 bases are shared with TRBD2. Unmatched junction bases numbered 6, after V lost 0 bases and J lost 3 bases. This CDR3 has 16 residues. Germline V gene sequence: CDR1 LGHNA, CDR2 YNFKEQ. The CDR3 nucleotides are TGTGCCAGCAGCCAAGATTCAGGACTAGCAAAAGAGACCCAGTACTTC. Translated: CASSQDSGLAKETQYF.

Note on this clonotype: The final CDR3 position lacks the conserved phenylalanine or tryptophan, pointing to a likely read error. The chain is built from TRBV30 and TRBJ1-5, with D perhaps TRBD1 (5 bases). The CDR3 length is 15 residues. Germline CDR1 is GTSNPN and CDR2 is SVGIG (reference sequence). V was trimmed by 4 bases and J by 7 bases, leaving 20 bases between them. For the CDR3, the DNA is TGTGCCTGGAAGCTGCCGGGACCGAAACCCCAGCCCCAGCATCTT. As protein: CAWKLPGPKPQPQHL.

The count of this clonotype is one. Without the conserved terminal phenylalanine or tryptophan, this CDR3 likely stems from a read error. The gene calls are TRBV14 and TRBJ2-7; D ambiguous. Germline V lookup: CDR1 SGHDN, CDR2 FVKESK. The CDR3 runs to 14 residues. CDR3 loop: CASGQELSSYEQYL. DNA of the CDR3: TGTGCCAGCGGCCAGGAGCTTAGCTCCTACGAGCAGTACCTC.

The V call is TRBV7-2, the J call TRBJ2-3; 12 bases are a match to TRBD2. Looked up from germline, CDR1 is SGHTA and CDR2 is FQGNSA. Trimming cost V 5 bases and J 6 bases; bases outside gene matches: 9. This CDR3 is built from 16 residues. The CDR3 DNA reads as TGTGCCAGCAGCCTTTCCCTAGCGGGAGGGGCGGATACGCAGTATTTT. It encodes CASSLSLAGGADTQYF.

This clonotype was recorded only once. As the CDR3 is not closed by the conserved phenylalanine or tryptophan, this likely results from a read error. V gene TRBV7-9 combines with J gene TRBJ2-7, with a possible D match to TRBD1 (6 bases). With 7 bases removed from V and 5 bases from J, the gap between germline ends came to 15 bases. The CDR3 consists of 13 residues. The germline CDR1 and CDR2 sequences are SEHNR and FQNEAQ (reference sequence). The CDR3 DNA is TGTGCCAGCACCTCCTTCGACAGGAACGAGCAGTACATC. Its translation is CASTSFDRNEQYI.

Details on this clonotype: The junction departs from the called germline gene at one end, perhaps through a read error. This chain uses TRBV7-8 with TRBJ1-5; D might be TRBD1 (5 bases). CDR3 size: 15 residues. Germline V lookup: CDR1 SGHVS, CDR2 FQNEAQ. CDR3 sequence (DNA): TGTGCCAGCAGCTCAGGGACGGGGGACTGGCAGTCCCAACATTTT. It encodes CASSSGTGDWQSQHF.

For this clonotype: Likely a read error: the CDR3 ends without its conserved phenylalanine or tryptophan. This rearrangement joins TRBV12-3 or TRBV12-4 to TRBJ2-1; D is perhaps TRBD1 or TRBD2 (6 bases each). Trimming took 8 bases from V and 8 from J, leaving 22 bases between them. There are 15 residues in the CDR3. CDR3 sequence (DNA): TGTGCCAGCGGTAGGGTTAGGGGGGATTACGATGAGCAGTTCTCC. Its translation: CASGRVRGDYDEQFS.

As to this clonotype: Since a much larger clone is just one base distant, this may be a read error. V is TRBV6-6 and J is TRBJ2-3; maybe TRBD2 (6 bases). Trimming stripped 8 bases from V and 2 bases from J, with 20 bases between. This CDR3 comprises 16 residues. The V gene's germline CDR1 is MNHNY and CDR2 SVGAGI (reference sequence). DNA of the CDR3: TGTGCCAGCTGGGGCCGACTAGGGGAGACCACAGATACGCAGTATTTT. Amino acid sequence: CASWGRLGETTDTQYF.

The chain is built from TRBV29-1 and TRBJ2-5; 12 bases match TRBD2. The CDR3 is 16 residues long. V was pared by 7 bases and J by 2 bases, with 11 bases of the junction left unmatched. The germline gives CDR1 SQVTM, CDR2 ANQGSEA. The CDR3, as DNA: TGCAGCGCGGGACTAGCGGGTAGTGGGCCGCAAGAGACCCAGTACTTC. The encoded protein is CSAGLAGSGPQETQYF. The full variable domain, rest sourced from reference TRBV29-1 and TRBJ2-5, is SAVISQKPSRDICQRGTSLTIQCQVDSQVTMMFWYRQQPGQSLTLIATANQGSEATYESGFVIDKFPISRPNLTFSTLTVSNMSPEDSSIYLCSAGLAGSGPQETQYFGPGTRLLVL.

As to this clonotype: Germline and junction disagree at one end, which may indicate a read error. CDR3: CASSEGSWGAYGYTF. CDR3 DNA: TGTGCCAGCAGTGAAGGCTCCTGGGGAGCGTATGGATACACCTTC. The V call is TRBV6-1, the J call TRBJ1-2; D unclear. The V gene's germline CDR1 is MNHNS and CDR2 SASEGT. The CDR3 is made up of 15 amino acids.

This clonotype appeared many times. The rearrangement joins TRBV5-6 to TRBJ2-3, with D uncertain. This CDR3 is 12 amino acids long. Between the trimmed V and J ends, which lost 0 bases and 8 bases, there was a span of 7 bases. Germline loops: CDR1 SGHDT, CDR2 YYEEEE. The CDR3 sequence is CASSLARSTQYF. The CDR3 coding sequence is TGTGCCAGCAGCTTGGCCCGGTCTACGCAGTATTTT.

About this clonotype itself: This may stem from a read error, because a much larger clone lies one nucleotide away. V gene TRBV20-1 combines with J gene TRBJ2-2, with TRBD2 matching 10 bases. Germline values: CDR1 DFQATT, CDR2 SNEGSKA (reference sequence). The CDR3 has 17 amino acids. CDR3 amino acids: CSDRDPASGSLGGELFF. The CDR3 region has the DNA TGCAGTGATAGAGATCCGGCTAGCGGGAGTCTGGGCGGGGAGCTGTTTTTT.

A remark on this clonotype: At one boundary the junction diverges from the germline segment, which might be a read error. In DNA form, the CDR3 reads TGTACCAGCAGACTGAGTCTTGACACCGGGGAGCTGTTTTTT. Its protein product is CTSRLSLDTGELFF. The V gene is TRBV11-1, the J gene TRBJ2-2; D gene ambiguous. The CDR3 consists of 14 residues. Germline V gives CDR1 SGHAT, CDR2 FQDESV (reference sequence).

Regarding this clonotype: At one boundary the junction diverges from the germline segment, which might be a read error. The rearrangement joins TRBV11-3 to TRBJ1-1; D gene uncertain. Germline CDR1 SGHNT, CDR2 YENEEA. CDR3 length: 16 amino acids. DNA of the CDR3: TGTGCCATCAGCTTAGTCGGGGAATACCGGAATACCGAAGCTTTCTTT. It translates to CAISLVGEYRNTEAFF.

About this clonotype itself: This CDR3 fails to terminate in the conserved phenylalanine or tryptophan, so it likely reflects a read error. J is TRBJ2-6 and V is TRBV10-2; D is ambiguous. This CDR3 has 15 residues. The germline V and J ends were trimmed by 9 bases and 2 bases, with 14 bases remaining between them. Per the germline V gene, CDR1 is WSHSY and CDR2 is SAAADI. CDR3 coding DNA: TGCGCCAGTATGCAGAGCCAAGCTGGGGCCAACGTCCTGACTTTG. This sequence encodes CASMQSQAGANVLTL.